Listed here is a single T cell receptor (beta chain). Which antigen it targets is not known. Per-nucleotide qualities are absent, and no much larger clonotype sits a single base away. TCRbeta CDR3 regions were amplified from genomic DNA using the immunoSEQ Assay, a bias-controlled multiplex PCR. The original methods were these. Nucleated cell counts per sample were estimated from amplification of reference gene primers within the assay. To quantify the absolute abundance of each unique TCRbeta CDR3 rearrangement, sequence reads were collapsed and filtered. For each sample, productive Simpson clonality was calculated as the square root of Simpson's diversity index over productive rearrangements. In its TCRdb copy, this immuneACCESS table keeps in-frame sequences only and misses some clones. Where compared with another copy, unresolved V genes explain less than half of these, and the others have no known cause. From that table come the V and J calls and clone size; the DNA was used to work out D and trimming. A total of a few hundred thousand clones appear in this sample, 65% to 90% of them only once. The leading ten clones occupy about 2.1% of the sample.

These data belong to a study of blood T cell repertoires in COVID-19 (dated by TCRdb to about 2020). With regard to the full study: The collaborator samples originated in the United States, Italy and Spain and spanned the acute and convalescent phases of COVID-19. The prospective study material was composed of cDNA or gDNA derived from T cells, B-cell-depleted T cells, or PBMCs. Subjects who had been exposed to COVID-19, were actively infected with it, or had recovered from it provided the deeply sampled blood TCRbeta repertoires that made up the dataset. The repertoires were released in a freely available public database meant as a resource for research on the immune response to SARS-CoV-2. Samples came from the ongoing ImmuneRACE study (first 160 participants) plus 1,254 subjects from 6 global collaborators. A de-identified subject ID, COVID-19 status, age in years and sex were almost always included in the sample metadata. Where HLA class I and class II types were available, the types were taken from metadata supplied by the sample provider, not from assay-based typing.

Another Seattle source contributed samples from volunteer blood donors who had recovered from COVID-19. Collaborating institutions collected whole blood in K2EDTA tubes following their own protocols. For TCRbeta analysis, collaborators shipped samples as frozen whole blood, isolated PBMCs, or DNA extracted from either of those sample types. Here is what the overall study found, with its caveats: Clinical and demographic metadata were provided uncurated, with the amount varying by source and participant.

Trimmed from V: 4 bases; trimmed from J: 7 bases; junction bases lacking a gene match: 7. CDR1 LGHDT and CDR2 YNNKEL are derived from the germline V gene (reference sequence). From the cysteine up to the phenylalanine, the CDR3 has a length of 15 residues. CDR3 DNA only is kept here, 45 bases in frame from base 1. The chain is assembled from TRBV3-1 (or the pseudogene TRBV3-2) and TRBJ1-6, and 7 junction bases match TRBD1. Sequenced: peripheral blood. The clonotype was recovered from a man aged 35 to 55 who had recovered from COVID-19. CDR3 loop: CASSRSTGRNSPLHF. The nucleotide sequence reads as follows: TGTGCCAGCAGCCGATCGACAGGGAGGAATTCACCCCTCCACTTT.